Listed below are T cell receptor beta chains from one sample, sequenced in a study of cytomegalovirus exposure and HLA in healthy donors. Repertoires were generated with immunoSEQ multiplex PCR, while TCRdb's copy carries only in-frame clones and drops some. Its table records over 100,000 clones. Material: PBMCs. All receptors derive from a woman aged 40 to 50 in good health and CMV-seropositive. CDR3s include the opening cysteine and the closing phenylalanine or tryptophan. A D gene is named only where the DNA matches it firmly.

V,D,J,DNA,CDR3
TRBV11-3,-,TRBJ2-1,TGTGCCAGCAGCTTAGGAGCGAACAATGAGCAGTTCTTC,CASSLGANNEQFF
TRBV6-7,TRBD1,TRBJ1-1,TGTGCCAGCAGTCTGGACAGGGACACTGAAGCTTTCTTT,CASSLDRDTEAFF
TRBV11-2,TRBD2,TRBJ2-2,TGTGCCAGCAGCTCTACACCGGGGAGCGGGAGGGTCACCGGGGAGCTGTTTTTT,CASSSTPGSGRVTGELFF
TRBV4-2,-,TRBJ1-5,TGTGCCAGCAGCCGTAGGGAGCAGGGAGGTCAGCCCCAGCATTTT,CASSRREQGGQPQHF
TRBV28,TRBD2,TRBJ2-4,TGTGCCAGCAGTCCCCCTGCTGCTTCTAGCGGGGGGGCCAAAAACATTCAGTACTTC,CASSPPAASSGGAKNIQYF
TRBV12-5,TRBD2,TRBJ2-1,TGTGCTAGTGGTTCAAGTAGCGGGAGTAGCTCCTACAATGAGCAGTTCTTC,CASGSSSGSSSYNEQFF
TRBV27,TRBD2,TRBJ2-7,TGTGCCAGCAGTTTATCGAGGCGGGAGGGGGGCTACGAGCAGTACTTC,CASSLSRREGGYEQYF
TRBV5-4,TRBD2,TRBJ2-5,TGTGCCAGCAGCTTCGGGGGGGGCGCGGAGACCCAGTACTTC,CASSFGGGAETQYF
TRBV30,-,TRBJ2-1,TGTGCCTGGACGTCCCGAGCGGGTCGGAATGAGCAGTTCTTC,CAWTSRAGRNEQFF
TRBV7-9,-,TRBJ1-1,TGTGCCAGCAGCTTGACAGGAGGGAACACTGAAGCTTTCTTT,CASSLTGGNTEAFF